One sample yielded the 20 T cell receptor beta chains listed below, sequenced in a study of shared clonotypes between healthy human individuals. Profiled with immunoSEQ multiplex PCR; TCRdb holds only in-frame clones, not every one. The sample contains about 750,000 clones, nearly 95% of which appear only once. Naive CD8 cells comprised CD45RO-negative, CCR7-positively selected cells, excluding terminally differentiated effector memory CD45RA+ cells. The sample comprised naive CD8+ T cells sorted from blood. These receptor sequences come from a young man in good health.

This chain connects TRBV7-9 to TRBJ1-1, with a weak D call TRBD1 (5 bases). Trimming removed 11 bases from V and 1 base from J, with 11 bases in between. The CDR3 sequence is 12 residues long. Germline assignment: CDR1 SEHNR and CDR2 FQNEAQ (reference sequence). In DNA form, the CDR3 reads TGTGCCGGTACTAGGGGGAACACTGAAGCTTTCTTT. Its translation is CAGTRGNTEAFF.

This clone was counted a single time. The rearrangement joins TRBV5-1 to TRBJ1-1; D is uncertain. V dropped 0 bases and J dropped 7 bases, with 7 bases sitting between them. Germline V gene data show CDR1 as SGHRS and CDR2 as YFSETQ. The CDR3 consists of 12 residues. CDR3 protein: CASSLDADEAFF. CDR3 coding DNA: TGCGCCAGCAGCTTGGACGCGGATGAAGCTTTCTTT.

The gene calls are TRBV27 and TRBJ2-1; tentatively, D is TRBD1 or TRBD2 (7 bases each). V was pared by 3 bases and J by 5 bases, with 14 bases between. The CDR3 is 15 residues long. Germline CDR1 reads MNHEY; CDR2 reads SMNVEV (reference sequence). This CDR3 is CASSLTGRGNNEQFF. In nucleotides, the CDR3 is TGTGCCAGCAGTTTGACAGGGAGGGGAAACAATGAGCAGTTCTTC.

The chain links TRBV7-6 to TRBJ2-7, with TRBD2 matching 11 bases. The CDR3 is made up of 19 amino acids. The germline V gene has CDR1 SGHVS and CDR2 FNYEAQ. V lost 1 base to trimming and J lost 4 bases; unmatched junction nucleotides: 15. CDR3 in DNA: TGTGCCAGCAGCTTAGGGCCTCCTCTAGCGGGAGGCCCCCCTTACGAGCAGTACTTC. It translates to CASSLGPPLAGGPPYEQYF.

This chain connects TRBV5-1 to TRBJ1-1; no reliable D call. This CDR3 comprises 13 residues. Germline CDR1 is SGHRS and CDR2 is YFSETQ. The germline V and J ends were trimmed by 5 bases and 4 bases, with 12 bases remaining between them. As DNA, the CDR3 is TGCGCCAGCAGGGGCAGAGACTTCACTGAAGCTTTCTTT. Translation gives CASRGRDFTEAFF.

The chain uses TRBV4-1 and TRBJ1-5; D may be TRBD1 (6 bases). V lost 4 bases and J 0 bases, leaving 7 bases between the germline ends. The CDR3 length is 14 residues. Germline assignment: CDR1 MGHRA and CDR2 YSYEKL. The CDR3: CASSPQGSNQPQHF. CDR3 bases: TGCGCCAGCAGCCCACAGGGTAGCAATCAGCCCCAGCATTTT.

CDR3 sequence reads: CASSLAERENRGVYNEQFF. CDR3 coding DNA: TGTGCCAGCAGCTTAGCGGAAAGGGAGAATCGGGGGGTCTACAATGAGCAGTTCTTC. The rearrangement links TRBV7-9 to TRBJ2-1; 7 bases map to TRBD2. The junction had 14 bases not matched to a gene; V was cut back by 0 bases and J by 3 bases. The germline CDR1 and CDR2 sequences are SEHNR and FQNEAQ (reference sequence). The CDR3 is 19 residues long. The complete variable domain, with remaining parts taken from reference TRBV7-9 and TRBJ2-1, reads DTGVSQNPRHKITKRGQNVTFRCDPISEHNRLYWYRQTLGQGPEFLTYFQNEAQLEKSRLLSDRFSAERPKGSFSTLEIQRTEQGDSAMYLCASSLAERENRGVYNEQFFGPGTRLTVL.

The chain combines TRBV10-3 with TRBJ2-7; TRBD2 matches 9 bases. The CDR3 runs to 15 residues. Germline V gives CDR1 ENHRY, CDR2 SYGVKD. J was trimmed by 3 bases and V by 6 bases; bases with no gene match: 9. The CDR3 protein is CAIRTLASGDYEQYF. Here the CDR3 DNA reads TGTGCCATCAGGACCCTGGCTAGCGGGGACTACGAGCAGTACTTC.

V usage is TRBV19 and J usage is TRBJ2-7, with 11 bases lining up with TRBD2. Germline assignment: CDR1 LNHDA and CDR2 SQIVND (reference sequence). V shed 2 bases, J shed 2 bases, and the junction held 5 bases outside the gene matches. The CDR3 is 16 amino acids. The CDR3 loop is CASSISLAGGTYEQYF. The CDR3 nucleotides read TGTGCCAGTAGTATATCCCTAGCGGGGGGTACCTACGAGCAGTACTTC.

This chain connects TRBV13 to TRBJ2-5; no firm D call. Trimming stripped 1 base from V and 5 bases from J, with 8 bases between. This CDR3 spans 13 amino acids. CDR1 and CDR2 from the germline V gene are PRHDT and FYEKMQ (reference sequence). The CDR3 DNA reads TGTGCCAGCAGCTTAGTTAGTACGGAGACCCAGTACTTC. Its protein is CASSLVSTETQYF.

The V gene is TRBV19, the J gene TRBJ2-4; D perhaps matches TRBD2 (6 bases). V shed 4 bases and J shed 8 bases, with 15 bases lying between them. This CDR3 spans 14 amino acids. Germline V CDR1 and CDR2: LNHDA, SQIVND (reference sequence). The CDR3 sequence is CASSRQERRDIQYF. The CDR3 region has the DNA TGTGCCAGTAGTAGACAAGAGAGGAGGGACATTCAGTACTTC.

The chain uses TRBV5-4 and TRBJ2-2; no clear D. Trimming took 6 bases from V and 1 from J, leaving 16 bases between them. Germline values: CDR1 SGHNT, CDR2 YYREEE (reference sequence). CDR3 length equals 16 residues. CDR3 bases: TGTGCCAGCACCCCGGCCTCCCGGGTGAACACCGGGGAGCTGTTTTTT. Protein product: CASTPASRVNTGELFF.

V gene TRBV29-1 combines with J gene TRBJ2-5; D is possibly TRBD1 (7 bases). This CDR3 contains 14 residues. Germline V lookup: CDR1 SQVTM, CDR2 ANQGSEA. Trimming took off 6 bases at V and 3 bases at J, with 17 bases between the two ends. The CDR3 DNA reads as TGCAGCGTGGCAGGGGGACTGGAAGAAGAGACCCAGTACTTC. Its protein is CSVAGGLEEETQYF.

Details on this clone: The same CDR3 arises from other DNA sequences in this sample as well. J is TRBJ2-1 and V is TRBV7-9; D is tentatively TRBD1 or TRBD2 (5 bases each). This CDR3 is 12 amino acids long. V lost 1 base and J lost 8, with 6 bases in between. Germline lookup yields CDR1 SEHNR and CDR2 FQNEAQ (reference sequence). Here the CDR3 DNA reads TGTGCCAGCAGCTTAGGAGGGGATGAGCAGTTCTTC. Protein sequence: CASSLGGDEQFF.

This clone was picked up a small number of times. The chain couples TRBV30 to TRBJ1-5; D uncertain. Germline values: CDR1 GTSNPN, CDR2 SVGIG (reference sequence). V was trimmed by 0 bases and J by 3 bases, leaving 12 bases between them. This CDR3 region has 15 residues. The CDR3 sequence is CAWSVDEAFNQPQHF. The CDR3 DNA sequence: TGTGCCTGGAGTGTAGACGAGGCGTTCAATCAGCCCCAGCATTTT.

The chain combines TRBV9 with TRBJ2-1; 8 bases line up with TRBD2. CDR3 length: 15 amino acids. CDR1 and CDR2 (germline): SGDLS, YYNGEE. V gave up 0 bases and J gave up 5 bases; unmatched junction bases: 4. DNA of the CDR3: TGTGCCAGCAGCGTAGAACTAGCGGAGAACAATGAGCAGTTCTTC. Translating it yields CASSVELAENNEQFF.

The chain couples TRBV7-9 to TRBJ2-7, with D possibly matching TRBD2 (6 bases). The CDR3 contains 18 residues. CDR1 and CDR2 from the germline V gene are SEHNR and FQNEAQ (reference sequence). V was shortened by 3 bases and J by 0 bases, with 21 bases between the two germline ends. The CDR3 sequence is CASSFRTNPGTDSYEQYF. Here the CDR3 DNA reads TGTGCCAGCAGCTTTCGAACTAACCCGGGGACTGACTCCTACGAGCAGTACTTC.

This clone was recorded only once. The genes are TRBV15 and TRBJ2-7; 12 bases line up with TRBD2. V lost 0 bases, J lost 3 bases, and 6 bases stayed unmatched. Germline assignment: CDR1 LNHNV and CDR2 YYDKDF (reference sequence). The CDR3 loop spans 17 amino acids. The DNA for the CDR3 is TGTGCCACCAGCAGAGATTTTCCGACTAGCGGGAGCTACGAGCAGTACTTC. Its protein is CATSRDFPTSGSYEQYF.

This chain joins TRBV7-8 and TRBJ2-3; no clear D. The CDR3 spans 20 residues. Trimming cost V 1 base and J 6 bases, with 29 bases left between them. Germline CDR1 reads SGHVS; CDR2 reads FQNEAQ. The CDR3 region is CASSLDGGTLSLNTRDTQYF. In nucleotides, the CDR3 is TGTGCCAGCAGCTTAGACGGCGGCACCCTCTCTCTAAACACACGGGATACGCAGTATTTT.

The chain combines TRBV29-1 with TRBJ2-1; TRBD1 might be the D (5 bases). V dropped 3 bases and J dropped 6 bases, with 9 bases sitting between them. The CDR3 is 12 amino acids. Germline CDR1 is SQVTM and CDR2 is ANQGSEA. CDR3 sequence reads: CSVDEGVNEQFF. DNA of the CDR3: TGCAGCGTTGACGAAGGGGTCAATGAGCAGTTCTTC.